These 28 T cell receptor beta chains share one sample of origin, sequenced in a study of vaccination effects on CD4 cells after COVID-19. At the end of 9 to 11 days of culture, CD4+ T cells were isolated. Everyone in the study got two shots of either the BNT162b2 or mRNA-1273 vaccine. Repertoires were generated with immunoSEQ multiplex PCR, while TCRdb's copy carries only in-frame clones and drops some. The data hold about 66,000 clones, with over 75% observed a single time. Their specific antigens are unknown. Here the sequenced sample was CD4+ T cells from PBMCs cultured without peptide, taken after COVID-19 vaccination. Receptors originate from a human donor who received a COVID-19 vaccine.

V usage is TRBV29-1 and J usage is TRBJ1-5; 9 bases are a match to TRBD1. V trimming: 6 bases; J trimming: 7 bases; junction bases outside the gene matches: 10. The CDR3 loop spans 14 amino acids. Germline values: CDR1 SQVTM, CDR2 ANQGSEA. The CDR3 here is CSVNLGQGDQPQHF. The CDR3 bases are TGCAGCGTGAACCTGGGACAGGGAGACCAGCCCCAGCATTTT.

CDR3 coding DNA: TGTGCTAGTGGTTTTCTATCTGATTATGGCTACACCTTC. Its protein product is CASGFLSDYGYTF. V usage is TRBV12-5 and J usage is TRBJ1-2; unclear D gene. V lost 3 bases, J lost 5 bases, and 10 bases lay in between. The CDR3 contains 13 residues. Germline V gene lookup returns CDR1 LGHNT and CDR2 FRNRAP. The complete variable domain, with remaining parts taken from reference TRBV12-5 and TRBJ1-2, reads DARVTQTPRHKVTEMGQEVTMRCQPILGHNTVFWYRQTMMQGLELLAYFRNRAPLDDSGMPKDRFSAEMPDATLATLKIQPSEPRDSAVYFCASGFLSDYGYTFGSGTRLTVV.

The V gene is TRBV6-1, the J gene TRBJ2-7, with TRBD1 matching 7 bases. V lost 2 bases, J lost 2 bases, and 21 bases stayed unmatched. Germline V CDR1 and CDR2: MNHNS, SASEGT. CDR3 length: 20 residues. CDR3 in amino acids: CASSERGHRDNPFTTYEQYV. The CDR3 nucleotides are TGTGCCAGCAGTGAAAGGGGGCACCGGGACAATCCCTTTACAACCTACGAGCAGTACGTC.

The chain recombines TRBV7-3 with TRBJ1-1; TRBD1 might be the D (5 bases). Germline CDR1 SGHTA, CDR2 FQGTGA. The V and J ends lost 2 bases and 6 bases respectively, with 10 bases between them. The CDR3 loop spans 13 amino acids. DNA for the CDR3: TGTGCCAGCAGCTTATGGATGGGGGCTGAAGCTTTCTTT. Translating gives CASSLWMGAEAFF.

This clone has just one count. The CDR3 DNA follows: TGTGCCAGCAGCTTAAAGCCTATCAGTAATTCACCCCTCCACTTT. It codes for CASSLKPISNSPLHF. The chain is built from TRBV7-2 and TRBJ1-6; unclear D gene. V was pared by 2 bases and J by 6 bases, with 11 bases between. In germline, CDR1 is SGHTA, CDR2 FQGNSA. There are 15 residues in the CDR3.

The chain combines TRBV15 with TRBJ2-5, with D perhaps matching TRBD1 (5 bases). The CDR3 loop spans 14 amino acids. CDR1 is LNHNV, CDR2 YYDKDF, per germline (reference sequence). Trimming took off 5 bases at V and 5 bases at J, with 15 bases between the two ends. The CDR3 nucleotides read TGTGCCACCAGCCAAAGTCAGGGTTGGGAGACCCAGTACTTC. Protein product: CATSQSQGWETQYF.

This clone was seen a single time. The genes are TRBV5-1 and TRBJ1-4, with D maybe TRBD1 (6 bases). The CDR3 length is 14 residues. Deletions cut 2 bases from V and 7 bases from J, with 12 bases between. CDR1 SGHRS and CDR2 YFSETQ come from the germline V gene. Here the CDR3 reads CASSFTGNGEKLFF. In nucleotides, the CDR3 is TGCGCCAGCAGCTTTACAGGGAATGGTGAAAAACTGTTTTTT.

The genes are TRBV6-5 and TRBJ1-6; D may be TRBD1 (6 bases). Germline loops: CDR1 MNHEY, CDR2 SVGAGI. The germline V and J ends were trimmed by 2 bases and 7 bases, with 12 bases remaining between them. This CDR3 is 15 amino acids long. The CDR3 nucleotides are TGTGCCAGCAGTTACGAGGGGGTCTCCAATTCACCCCTCCACTTT. Protein product: CASSYEGVSNSPLHF.

This clone was recorded once. The rearrangement joins TRBV3-1 (or the pseudogene TRBV3-2) to TRBJ1-4; D is unclear. There are 14 residues in the CDR3. V gave up 2 bases and J gave up 8 bases, with 12 bases separating them. Germline CDR1 is LGHDT and CDR2 is YNNKEL (reference sequence). The DNA for the CDR3 is TGTGCCAGCAGCCAATCGGGTACACACGAAAAACTGTTTTTT. Amino acid sequence: CASSQSGTHEKLFF.

This rearrangement joins TRBV9 to TRBJ2-1, with TRBD1 matching over 7 bases. Germline lookup yields CDR1 SGDLS and CDR2 YYNGEE. J lost 3 bases, V lost 4 bases, and 4 bases had no gene match. This CDR3 is built from 14 residues. Here the CDR3 reads CASSSGTVYNEQFF. As DNA, the CDR3 is TGTGCCAGCAGCTCGGGGACAGTCTACAATGAGCAGTTCTTC.

The CDR3 DNA sequence: TGTGCCAGCAGGAAGGGTTTCGGGGGCTACACCTTC. Its protein is CASRKGFGGYTF. The J gene is TRBJ1-2, the V gene TRBV12-3 or TRBV12-4; D not certain. Trimming removed 6 bases at V and 8 bases at J, with 13 bases between. The CDR3 totals 12 residues.

The J gene is TRBJ1-4, the V gene TRBV18, with a weak D call TRBD1 (6 bases). The CDR3 is 19 amino acids. The germline V and J ends were trimmed by 4 bases and 8 bases, with 29 bases remaining between them. The V gene's germline CDR1 is KGHSH and CDR2 LQKENI. The CDR3 here is CASSLEPGNYGTSLEKLFF. The CDR3 DNA reads as TGTGCCAGCTCACTAGAACCAGGGAACTATGGGACAAGCCTCGAAAAACTGTTTTTT.

The J gene is TRBJ1-2, the V gene TRBV6-5; maybe TRBD1 (5 bases). The germline V and J ends were trimmed by 5 bases and 8 bases, with 18 bases remaining between them. Germline assignment: CDR1 MNHEY and CDR2 SVGAGI. The CDR3 loop spans 14 amino acids. The CDR3 loop is CASSPSWGLKGYTF. Here the CDR3 DNA reads TGTGCCAGCAGTCCCTCGTGGGGACTAAAGGGCTACACCTTC.

The chain combines TRBV7-2 with TRBJ1-6, with D tentatively TRBD1 (5 bases). Trimming cost V 2 bases and J 4 bases, with 9 bases left between them. The germline V gene has CDR1 SGHTA and CDR2 FQGNSA. The CDR3 is 15 amino acids. The CDR3 coding sequence is TGTGCCAGCAGCTTAATTCAGGGTTATAATTCACCCCTCCACTTT. Its translation: CASSLIQGYNSPLHF.

V usage is TRBV6-2 or TRBV6-3 and J usage is TRBJ1-3, with 10 bases lining up with TRBD1. The V gene's germline CDR1 is MNHEY and CDR2 SVGEGT. This CDR3 has 16 amino acids. V shed 6 bases and J 1 base; nucleotides not matched to a gene: 6. CDR3 sequence reads: CASSPDRGLSGNTIYF. In DNA form, the CDR3 reads TGTGCCAGCAGCCCTGACAGGGGGCTTTCTGGAAACACCATATATTTT.

This clone occurred once. V is TRBV10-3 and J is TRBJ2-5; the match to TRBD1 covers 10 bases. This CDR3 has 16 amino acids. The germline V gene encodes CDR1 ENHRY and CDR2 SYGVKD. V was clipped by 3 bases and J by 3 bases; unmatched bases: 7. CDR3 nucleotide sequence: TGTGCCATCAGTGAACGTCCCGGGACAGGGGAAGAGACCCAGTACTTC. Its translation: CAISERPGTGEETQYF.

The chain combines TRBV19 with TRBJ1-1; D is unresolved. V gave up 5 bases and J gave up 3 bases, with 13 bases separating them. Germline CDR1 reads LNHDA; CDR2 reads SQIVND (reference sequence). The length of the CDR3 is 14 residues. CDR3 in DNA: TGTGCCAGTAGTGGCGGGCGAGTGGACACTGAAGCTTTCTTT. Protein: CASSGGRVDTEAFF.

The J gene is TRBJ1-1, the V gene TRBV29-1, with 9 bases that match TRBD1. V lost 5 bases and J lost 4; bases outside the gene matches: 2. The CDR3 covers 12 residues. The germline V gene encodes CDR1 SQVTM and CDR2 ANQGSEA. The chain's CDR3 is CSVRQGGTEAFF. CDR3 DNA sequence: TGCAGCGTTCGACAGGGGGGCACTGAAGCTTTCTTT.

The chain is built from TRBV9 and TRBJ2-6; TRBD1 aligns across 8 bases. Germline loops: CDR1 SGDLS, CDR2 YYNGEE. V lost 0 bases, J lost 1 base, and 9 bases stayed unmatched. The length of the CDR3 is 19 residues. CDR3 nucleotide sequence: TGTGCCAGCAGCGTAGAGGGCAGGGGGCGTTTTTCTGGGGCCAACGTCCTGACTTTC. Protein sequence: CASSVEGRGRFSGANVLTF.

This chain joins TRBV6-5 and TRBJ2-1; either TRBD1 or TRBD2 may fit D (5 bases each). Per the germline V gene, CDR1 is MNHEY and CDR2 is SVGAGI. V was pared by 6 bases and J by 2 bases, with 11 bases between. This CDR3 contains 14 residues. The CDR3, as DNA: TGTGCCAGCAGCCGGGACCGAGCCTACAATGAGCAGTTCTTC. Its translation is CASSRDRAYNEQFF.

V usage is TRBV6-5 and J usage is TRBJ2-3; D tentatively reads TRBD1 or TRBD2 (5 bases each). The CDR3 totals 14 residues. V lost 6 bases, J lost 6 bases, and 16 bases lay in between. Germline V gives CDR1 MNHEY, CDR2 SVGAGI. CDR3 residues: CASRDGDRRDTQYF. The CDR3 bases are TGTGCCAGCAGGGACGGGGACCGCAGGGATACGCAGTATTTT.

CDR3 sequence reads: CAISESVNYEQYV. CDR3 in DNA: TGTGCCATCAGTGAGTCGGTTAACTACGAGCAGTACGTC. V gene TRBV10-3 combines with J gene TRBJ2-7; D uncertain. The CDR3 has 13 residues. Germline V lookup: CDR1 ENHRY, CDR2 SYGVKD. V lost 0 bases to trimming and J lost 3 bases, with 6 bases between them.

The chain joins TRBV4-1 to TRBJ1-6; no clear D. Per germline, CDR1 MGHRA and CDR2 YSYEKL. The CDR3 totals 14 residues. Trimming cost V 0 bases and J 7 bases, with 7 bases left between them. This chain's CDR3 is CASSQDQSNSPLHF. DNA of the CDR3: TGCGCCAGCAGCCAAGATCAATCGAATTCACCCCTCCACTTT.

The chain recombines TRBV10-3 with TRBJ1-1, with D possibly TRBD1 on 6 matching bases. CDR1 and CDR2 (germline): ENHRY, SYGVKD. CDR3 length: 13 residues. Trimming removed 3 bases at V and 1 base at J, with 6 bases between. CDR3 nucleotides: TGTGCCATCAGTGAAGGGGGGAACACTGAAGCTTTCTTT. Translation: CAISEGGNTEAFF.

V usage is TRBV7-3 and J usage is TRBJ2-2; 7 bases align to TRBD2. The CDR3 has 14 residues. Germline assignment: CDR1 SGHTA and CDR2 FQGTGA. V lost 2 bases to trimming and J lost 5 bases; unmatched junction nucleotides: 2. The CDR3 sequence is CASSLGGGTGELFF. In nucleotides, the CDR3 is TGTGCCAGCAGCTTAGGGGGGGGTACCGGGGAGCTGTTTTTT.

The chain has TRBV6-5 and TRBJ1-2, with 8 positions matching TRBD1. With V trimmed by 0 bases and J by 6 bases, 3 bases remained unmatched. The CDR3 sequence is 14 residues long. Germline CDR1 reads MNHEY; CDR2 reads SVGAGI. CDR3 loop: CASSYSDRVNGYTF. The CDR3 DNA follows: TGTGCCAGCAGTTACTCGGACAGGGTGAATGGCTACACCTTC.

This clone was recorded only once. V is TRBV5-1 and J is TRBJ1-4; 8 bases are shared with TRBD1. There are 19 residues in the CDR3. The germline CDR1 and CDR2 sequences are SGHRS and YFSETQ. The V segment lost 0 bases and the J segment 0 bases; nucleotides outside the gene matches: 10. The DNA for the CDR3 is TGCGCCAGCAGCTTGGGAGAGGCCAGGGGGCGGACAACTAATGAAAAACTGTTTTTT. Amino acid sequence: CASSLGEARGRTTNEKLFF.

The genes are TRBV5-6 and TRBJ1-2, with D possibly being TRBD1 (6 bases). The CDR3 loop spans 16 amino acids. Germline CDR1 and CDR2: SGHDT and YYEEEE. V was cut by 5 bases and J by 4 bases, with 21 bases left in between. The CDR3 region is CASSEGWQGQGYGYTF. For the CDR3, the DNA is TGTGCCAGCAGTGAAGGGTGGCAGGGGCAAGGCTATGGCTACACCTTC.